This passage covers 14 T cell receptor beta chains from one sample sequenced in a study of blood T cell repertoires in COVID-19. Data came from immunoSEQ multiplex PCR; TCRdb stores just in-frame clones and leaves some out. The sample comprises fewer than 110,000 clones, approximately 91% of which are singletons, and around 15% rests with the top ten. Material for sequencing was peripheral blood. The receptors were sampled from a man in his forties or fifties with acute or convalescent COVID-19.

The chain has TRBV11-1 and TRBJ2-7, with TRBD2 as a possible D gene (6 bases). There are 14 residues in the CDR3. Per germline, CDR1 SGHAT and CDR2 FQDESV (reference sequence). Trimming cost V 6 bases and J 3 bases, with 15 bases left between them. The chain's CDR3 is CASSNQGGFYEQYF. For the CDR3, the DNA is TGTGCCAGCAGTAACCAGGGAGGCTTCTACGAGCAGTACTTC.

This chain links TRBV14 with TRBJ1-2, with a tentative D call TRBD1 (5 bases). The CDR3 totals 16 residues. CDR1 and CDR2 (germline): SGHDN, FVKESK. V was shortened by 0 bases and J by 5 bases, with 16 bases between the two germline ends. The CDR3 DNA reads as TGTGCCAGCAGCCAAGATTTTAGACAGTTCGTTTATGGCTACACCTTC. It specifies CASSQDFRQFVYGYTF. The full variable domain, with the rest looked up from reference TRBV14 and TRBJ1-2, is EAGVTQFPSHSVIEKGQTVTLRCDPISGHDNLYWYRRVMGKEIKFLLHFVKESKQDESGMPNNRFLAERTGGTYSTLKVQPAELEDSGVYFCASSQDFRQFVYGYTFGSGTRLTVV.

In DNA form, the CDR3 reads TGCACCAGCAGCCAAGATTTCGACCCGAGGTATGGCTACACCTTC. Translating it yields CTSSQDFDPRYGYTF. The V call is TRBV1, the J call TRBJ1-2. TRBV1 is a pseudogene segment. The CDR3 consists of 15 residues.

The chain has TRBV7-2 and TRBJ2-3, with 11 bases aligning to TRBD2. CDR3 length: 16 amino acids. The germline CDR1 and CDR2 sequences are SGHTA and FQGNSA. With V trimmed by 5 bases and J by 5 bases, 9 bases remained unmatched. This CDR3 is CASSEASGGRGDTQYF. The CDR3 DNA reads TGTGCCAGCAGCGAAGCTAGCGGGGGGCGGGGAGATACGCAGTATTTT.

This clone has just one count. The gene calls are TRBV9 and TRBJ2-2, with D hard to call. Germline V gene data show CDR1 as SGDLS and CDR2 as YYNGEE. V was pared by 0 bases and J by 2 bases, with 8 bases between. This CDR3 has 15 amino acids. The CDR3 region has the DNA TGTGCCAGCAGCGTAGGTACATTTAACACCGGGGAGCTGTTTTTT. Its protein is CASSVGTFNTGELFF. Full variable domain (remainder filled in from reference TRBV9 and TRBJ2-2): DSGVTQTPKHLITATGQRVTLRCSPRSGDLSVYWYQQSLDQGLQFLIQYYNGEERAKGNILERFSAQQFPDLHSELNLSSLELGDSALYFCASSVGTFNTGELFFGEGSRLTVL.

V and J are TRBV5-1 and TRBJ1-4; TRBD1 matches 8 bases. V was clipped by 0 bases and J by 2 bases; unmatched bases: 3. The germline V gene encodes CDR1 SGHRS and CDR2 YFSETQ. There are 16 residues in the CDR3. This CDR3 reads CASSLGQGTTNEKLFF. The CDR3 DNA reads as TGCGCCAGCAGCTTGGGACAGGGGACCACTAATGAAAAACTGTTTTTT.

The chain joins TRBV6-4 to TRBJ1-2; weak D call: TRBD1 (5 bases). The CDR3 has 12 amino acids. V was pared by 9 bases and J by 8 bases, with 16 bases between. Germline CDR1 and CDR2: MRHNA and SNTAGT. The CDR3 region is CASRGEERGYTF. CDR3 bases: TGTGCCAGTCGGGGGGAAGAAAGGGGCTACACCTTC.

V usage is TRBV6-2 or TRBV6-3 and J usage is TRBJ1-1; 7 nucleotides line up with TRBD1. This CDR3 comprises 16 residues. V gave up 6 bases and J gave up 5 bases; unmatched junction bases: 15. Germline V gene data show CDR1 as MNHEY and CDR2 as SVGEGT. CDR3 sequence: CASSAQGTRGKTEAFF. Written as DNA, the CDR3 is TGTGCCAGCAGCGCCCAGGGGACCAGGGGGAAAACTGAAGCTTTCTTT.

CDR3 loop: CASSNRRGSSYNEQFF. CDR3 in DNA: TGTGCCAGCAGCAACCGTCGGGGGAGCTCCTACAATGAGCAGTTCTTC. The V and J genes are TRBV2 and TRBJ2-1, with a possible D match to TRBD2 (6 bases). Germline lookup yields CDR1 SNHLY and CDR2 FYNNEI. Between the trimmed V and J ends, which lost 6 bases and 0 bases, there was a span of 15 bases. This CDR3 spans 16 amino acids.

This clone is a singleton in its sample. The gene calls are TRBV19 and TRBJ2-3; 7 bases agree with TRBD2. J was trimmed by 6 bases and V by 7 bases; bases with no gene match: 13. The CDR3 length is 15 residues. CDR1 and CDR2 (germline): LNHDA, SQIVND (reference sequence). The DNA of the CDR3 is TGTGCCAGTATAGGGAGGGGTAGCGGTCGGGATACGCAGTATTTT. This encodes CASIGRGSGRDTQYF. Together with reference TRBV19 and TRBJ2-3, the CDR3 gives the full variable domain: DGGITQSPKYLFRKEGQNVTLSCEQNLNHDAMYWYRQDPGQGLRLIYYSQIVNDFQKGDIAEGYSVSREKKESFPLTVTSAQKNPTAFYLCASIGRGSGRDTQYFGPGTRLTVL.

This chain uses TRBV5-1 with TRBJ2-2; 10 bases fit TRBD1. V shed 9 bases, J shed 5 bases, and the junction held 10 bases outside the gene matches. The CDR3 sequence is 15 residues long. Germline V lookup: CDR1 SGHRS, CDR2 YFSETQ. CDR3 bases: TGCGCCACCACCCCCGGGACAGGGGAGACCGGGGAGCTGTTTTTT. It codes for CATTPGTGETGELFF.

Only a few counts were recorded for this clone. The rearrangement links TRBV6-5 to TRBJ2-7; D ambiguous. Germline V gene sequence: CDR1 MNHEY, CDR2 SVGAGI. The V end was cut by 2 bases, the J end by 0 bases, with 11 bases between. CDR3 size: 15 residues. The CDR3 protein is CASSYRGVSSYEQYF. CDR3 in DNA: TGTGCCAGCAGTTACCGTGGAGTCAGCTCCTACGAGCAGTACTTC.

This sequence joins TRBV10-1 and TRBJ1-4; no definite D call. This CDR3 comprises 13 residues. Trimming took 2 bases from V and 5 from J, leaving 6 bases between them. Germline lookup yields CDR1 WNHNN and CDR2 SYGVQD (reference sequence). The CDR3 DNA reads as TGCGCCAGCAGTGAGATCTCGAATGAAAAACTGTTTTTT. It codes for CASSEISNEKLFF.

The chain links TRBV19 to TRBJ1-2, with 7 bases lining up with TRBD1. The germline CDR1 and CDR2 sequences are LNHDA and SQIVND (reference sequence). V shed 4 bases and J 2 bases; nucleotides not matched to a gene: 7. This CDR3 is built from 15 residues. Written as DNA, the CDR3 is TGTGCCAGTAGTAGTTGGACAGGAGGAAACTATGGCTACACCTTC. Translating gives CASSSWTGGNYGYTF. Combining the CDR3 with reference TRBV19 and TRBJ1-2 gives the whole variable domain DGGITQSPKYLFRKEGQNVTLSCEQNLNHDAMYWYRQDPGQGLRLIYYSQIVNDFQKGDIAEGYSVSREKKESFPLTVTSAQKNPTAFYLCASSSWTGGNYGYTFGSGTRLTVV.